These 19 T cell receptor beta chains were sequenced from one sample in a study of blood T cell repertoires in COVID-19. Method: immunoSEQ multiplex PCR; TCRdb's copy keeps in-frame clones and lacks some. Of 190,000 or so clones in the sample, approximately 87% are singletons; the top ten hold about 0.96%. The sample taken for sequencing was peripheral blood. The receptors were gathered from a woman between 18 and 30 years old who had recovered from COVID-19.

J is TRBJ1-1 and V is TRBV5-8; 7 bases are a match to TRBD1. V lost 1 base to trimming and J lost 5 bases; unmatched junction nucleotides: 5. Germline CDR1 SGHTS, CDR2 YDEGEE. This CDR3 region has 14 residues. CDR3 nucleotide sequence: TGTGCCAGCAGCTTGAGGGGGCTGGGGACTGAAGCTTTCTTT. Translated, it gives CASSLRGLGTEAFF.

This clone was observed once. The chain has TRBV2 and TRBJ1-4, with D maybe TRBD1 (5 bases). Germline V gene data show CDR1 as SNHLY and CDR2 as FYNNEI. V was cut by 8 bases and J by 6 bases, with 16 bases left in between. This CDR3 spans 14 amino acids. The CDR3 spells CASGRTPGDEKLFF. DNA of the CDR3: TGTGCCAGCGGGCGGACACCGGGGGATGAAAAACTGTTTTTT. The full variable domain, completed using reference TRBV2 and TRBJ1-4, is EPEVTQTPSHQVTQMGQEVILRCVPISNHLYFYWYRQILGQKVEFLVSFYNNEISEKSEIFDDQFSVERPDGSNFTLKIRSTKLEDSAMYFCASGRTPGDEKLFFGSGTQLSVL.

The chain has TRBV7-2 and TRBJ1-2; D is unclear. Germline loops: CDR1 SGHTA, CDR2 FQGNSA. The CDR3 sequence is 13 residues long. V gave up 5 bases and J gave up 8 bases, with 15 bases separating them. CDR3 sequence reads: CASSQDGIWGYTF. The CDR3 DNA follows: TGTGCCAGCAGCCAGGACGGGATCTGGGGCTACACCTTC.

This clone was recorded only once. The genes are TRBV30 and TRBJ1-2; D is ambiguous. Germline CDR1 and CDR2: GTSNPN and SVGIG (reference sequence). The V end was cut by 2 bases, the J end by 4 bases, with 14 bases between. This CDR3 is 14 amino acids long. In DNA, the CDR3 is TGTGCCTGGAGTCAAGACACCCGAGCCTATGGCTACACCTTC. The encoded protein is CAWSQDTRAYGYTF.

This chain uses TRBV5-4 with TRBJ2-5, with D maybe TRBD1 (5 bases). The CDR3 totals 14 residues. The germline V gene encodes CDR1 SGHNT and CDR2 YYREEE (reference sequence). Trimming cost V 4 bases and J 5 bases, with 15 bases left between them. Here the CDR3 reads CASSPRVLAETQYF. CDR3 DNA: TGTGCCAGCAGCCCCAGGGTCTTGGCGGAGACCCAGTACTTC.

CDR3 sequence reads: CASSPPGTGWNGYTF. As DNA, the CDR3 is TGTGCCAGCAGTCCCCCCGGGACAGGGTGGAATGGCTACACCTTC. The chain combines TRBV6-2 or TRBV6-3 with TRBJ1-2, with TRBD1 matching over 9 bases. V gave up 5 bases and J gave up 6 bases; unmatched junction bases: 10. The germline gives CDR1 MNHEY, CDR2 SVGEGT. CDR3 size: 15 residues.

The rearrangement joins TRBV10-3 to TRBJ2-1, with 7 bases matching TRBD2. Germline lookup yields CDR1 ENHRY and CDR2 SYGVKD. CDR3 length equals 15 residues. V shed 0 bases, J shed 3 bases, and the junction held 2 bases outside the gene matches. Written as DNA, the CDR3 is TGTGCCATCAGTGAGTCTAGCGGGTTCTACAATGAGCAGTTCTTC. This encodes CAISESSGFYNEQFF.

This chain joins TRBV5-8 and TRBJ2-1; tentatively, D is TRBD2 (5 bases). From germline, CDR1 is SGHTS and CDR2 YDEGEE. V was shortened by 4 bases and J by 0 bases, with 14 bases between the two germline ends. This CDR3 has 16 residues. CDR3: CASSEKRQRSYNEQFF. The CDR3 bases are TGTGCCAGCAGCGAAAAGCGGCAACGCTCCTACAATGAGCAGTTCTTC.

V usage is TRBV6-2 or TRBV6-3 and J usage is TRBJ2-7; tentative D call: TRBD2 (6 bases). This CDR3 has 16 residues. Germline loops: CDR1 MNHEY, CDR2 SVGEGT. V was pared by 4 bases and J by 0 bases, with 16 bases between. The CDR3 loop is CASSWGSGPSSYEQYV. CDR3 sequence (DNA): TGTGCCAGCAGTTGGGGTAGCGGCCCCAGCTCCTACGAGCAGTACGTC.

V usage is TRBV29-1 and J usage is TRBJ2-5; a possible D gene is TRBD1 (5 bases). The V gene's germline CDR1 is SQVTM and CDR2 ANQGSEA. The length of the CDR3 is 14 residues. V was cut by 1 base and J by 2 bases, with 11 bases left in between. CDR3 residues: CSVEGIRAQETQYF. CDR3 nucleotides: TGCAGCGTTGAAGGGATCAGGGCACAAGAGACCCAGTACTTC.

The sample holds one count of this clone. CDR3 loop: CASSLSPGPYNEQFF. In nucleotides, the CDR3 is TGTGCCAGCAGTTTAAGCCCAGGGCCCTACAATGAGCAGTTCTTC. The genes are TRBV27 and TRBJ2-1; the D gene is possibly TRBD1 (5 bases). The CDR3 runs 15 residues. Per germline, CDR1 MNHEY and CDR2 SMNVEV (reference sequence). V was pared by 2 bases and J by 2 bases, with 10 bases between.

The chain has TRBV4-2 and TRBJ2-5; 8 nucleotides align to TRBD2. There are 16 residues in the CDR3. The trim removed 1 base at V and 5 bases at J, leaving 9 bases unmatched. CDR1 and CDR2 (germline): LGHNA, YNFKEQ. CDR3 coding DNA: TGTGCCAGCAGCCAAGCCGGGACTAGGGAGTGGGAGACCCAGTACTTC. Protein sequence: CASSQAGTREWETQYF.

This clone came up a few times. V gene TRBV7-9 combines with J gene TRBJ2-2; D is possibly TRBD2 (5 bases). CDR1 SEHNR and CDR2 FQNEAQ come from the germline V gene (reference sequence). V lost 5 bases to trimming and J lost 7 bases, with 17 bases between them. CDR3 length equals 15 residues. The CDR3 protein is CASSPRGLVGGELFF. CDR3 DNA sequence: TGTGCCAGCAGCCCTAGAGGACTGGTCGGCGGGGAGCTGTTTTTT.

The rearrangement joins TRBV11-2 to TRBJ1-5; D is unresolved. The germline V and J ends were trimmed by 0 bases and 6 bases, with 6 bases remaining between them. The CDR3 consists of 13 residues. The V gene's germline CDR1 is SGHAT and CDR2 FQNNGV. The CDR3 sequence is CASSLDLPQPQHF. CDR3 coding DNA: TGTGCCAGCAGCTTAGATCTCCCTCAGCCCCAGCATTTT.

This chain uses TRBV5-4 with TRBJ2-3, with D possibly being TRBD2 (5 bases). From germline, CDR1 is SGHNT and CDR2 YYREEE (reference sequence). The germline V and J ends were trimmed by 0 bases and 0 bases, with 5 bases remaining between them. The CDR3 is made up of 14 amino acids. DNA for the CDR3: TGTGCCAGCAGCTTGGCGGGAAGCACAGATACGCAGTATTTT. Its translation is CASSLAGSTDTQYF.

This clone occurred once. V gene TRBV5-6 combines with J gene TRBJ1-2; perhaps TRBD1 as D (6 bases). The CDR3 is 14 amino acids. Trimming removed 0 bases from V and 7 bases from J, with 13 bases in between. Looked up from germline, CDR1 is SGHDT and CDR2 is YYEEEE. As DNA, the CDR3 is TGTGCCAGCAGCTTGGGAGGGGGTGGCGGTGGCTACACCTTC. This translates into CASSLGGGGGGYTF. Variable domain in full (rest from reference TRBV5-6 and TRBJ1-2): DAGVTQSPTHLIKTRGQQVTLRCSPKSGHDTVSWYQQALGQGPQFIFQYYEEEERQRGNFPDRFSGHQFPNYSSELNVNALLLGDSALYLCASSLGGGGGGYTFGSGTRLTVV.

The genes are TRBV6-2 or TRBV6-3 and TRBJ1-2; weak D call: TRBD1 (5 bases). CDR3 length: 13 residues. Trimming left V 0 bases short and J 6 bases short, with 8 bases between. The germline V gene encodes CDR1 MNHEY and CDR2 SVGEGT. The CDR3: CASSYSGADGYTF. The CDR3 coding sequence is TGTGCCAGCAGTTACTCTGGGGCGGATGGCTACACCTTC.

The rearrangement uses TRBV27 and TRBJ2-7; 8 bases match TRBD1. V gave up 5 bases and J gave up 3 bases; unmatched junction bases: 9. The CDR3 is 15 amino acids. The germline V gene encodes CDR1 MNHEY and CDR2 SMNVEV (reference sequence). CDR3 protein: CASSPLGQGSYEQYF. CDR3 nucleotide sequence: TGTGCCAGCAGTCCCCTAGGACAGGGTAGCTACGAGCAGTACTTC.

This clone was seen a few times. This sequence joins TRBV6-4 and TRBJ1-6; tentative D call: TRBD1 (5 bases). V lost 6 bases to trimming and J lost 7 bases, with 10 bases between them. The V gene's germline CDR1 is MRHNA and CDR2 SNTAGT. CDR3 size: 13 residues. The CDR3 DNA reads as TGTGCCAGCAGCCCCGACAGCAATTCACCCCTCCACTTT. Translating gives CASSPDSNSPLHF.